These 22 T cell receptor beta chains were sequenced from one sample in a study of T-cell reconstitution after alpha-beta-depleted transplantation in children. Preparation of the TCRbeta library used unique molecular identifiers. TCRdb called the PCR reads again in MiXCR, with one record for every CDR3 protein. The sample records fewer than 550,000 distinct CDR3 sequences, roughly 17% being singletons. The sample in question was PBMCs, mostly from graft donor cells, obtained 360 days after TCRalphabeta/CD19-depleted stem cell transplant. The receptors derive from a boy under two years old who had a stem cell transplant for Wiskott-Aldrich syndrome, so the T cells may come from the graft donor.

The V call is TRBV4-2, the J call TRBJ2-3, with 9 positions matching TRBD2. V shed 2 bases, J shed 0 bases, and the junction held 3 bases outside the gene matches. CDR1 is LGHNA and CDR2 is YNFKEQ in the germline V gene. The CDR3 has 16 residues. The CDR3 here is CASSQLSGGSTDTQYF. DNA of the CDR3: TGTGCCAGCAGCCAACTTAGCGGGGGCAGCACAGATACGCAGTATTTT.

This clonotype showed up just a few times. The chain is built from TRBV27 and TRBJ2-1; D might be TRBD2 (5 bases). CDR3 length: 15 residues. Germline loops: CDR1 MNHEY, CDR2 SMNVEV (reference sequence). Trimming took 3 bases from V and 8 from J, leaving 17 bases between them. CDR3 DNA: TGTGCCAGCAGTTTCCACCCCTTACTAGTCGATGAGCAGTTCTTC. Translated: CASSFHPLLVDEQFF.

In this sample, this clonotype turned up a few times. The chain recombines TRBV6-6 with TRBJ1-3; D gene ambiguous. The V gene's germline CDR1 is MNHNY and CDR2 SVGAGI (reference sequence). The CDR3 contains 13 residues. The V end lost 2 bases, the J end lost 2 bases, and 4 bases lay between the germline ends. The CDR3 DNA follows: TGTGCCAGCAGTTACGTGCCTGGAAACACCATATATTTT. Translated, it gives CASSYVPGNTIYF.

The chain combines TRBV7-9 with TRBJ1-1; the D gene is possibly TRBD1 (5 bases). This CDR3 contains 15 residues. Germline CDR1 reads SEHNR; CDR2 reads FQNEAQ (reference sequence). Trimming pared 5 bases from V and 5 bases from J, leaving 18 bases between. This CDR3 is CASSRGGTGGTEAFF. CDR3 bases: TGTGCCAGCAGCCGCGGGGGGACCGGAGGAACTGAAGCTTTCTTT.

The rearrangement links TRBV7-9 to TRBJ2-1; possibly TRBD1 for D (6 bases). Germline CDR1 is SEHNR and CDR2 is FQNEAQ (reference sequence). CDR3 size: 16 residues. The germline V and J ends were trimmed by 0 bases and 2 bases, with 11 bases remaining between them. DNA of the CDR3: TGTGCCAGCAGCTTAGCGAGACGACAGGCCTACAATGAGCAGTTCTTC. Amino acid sequence: CASSLARRQAYNEQFF.

There are a few counts of this clonotype. The V gene is TRBV6-1, the J gene TRBJ2-1, with 12 nucleotides matching TRBD2. The CDR3 totals 14 residues. Germline V gene lookup returns CDR1 MNHNS and CDR2 SASEGT. The trim removed 7 bases at V and 7 bases at J, leaving 5 bases unmatched. The CDR3 spells CASKGLAGSNEQFF. In DNA, the CDR3 is TGTGCCAGCAAAGGACTAGCGGGATCGAATGAGCAGTTCTTC.

This clonotype was detected a few times. J is TRBJ2-1 and V is TRBV6-2 or TRBV6-3; D remains ambiguous. Germline V gene sequence: CDR1 MNHEY, CDR2 SVGEGT. This CDR3 region has 14 residues. Trimming left V 5 bases short and J 0 bases short, with 8 bases between. The CDR3 sequence is CASSLTLSYNEQFF. The CDR3 DNA reads TGTGCCAGCAGTCTTACTCTCTCCTACAATGAGCAGTTCTTC.

In this sample, this clonotype turned up a few times. The chain uses TRBV4-1 and TRBJ2-4; D may be TRBD2 (6 bases). The germline gives CDR1 MGHRA, CDR2 YSYEKL. CDR3 length equals 17 residues. Trimming cost V 0 bases and J 7 bases, with 19 bases left between them. This chain's CDR3 is CASSQDPRQPRGNIQYF. CDR3 bases: TGCGCCAGCAGCCAAGATCCCAGACAGCCTCGGGGGAACATTCAGTACTTC.

V usage is TRBV3-1 and J usage is TRBJ2-7, with 9 bases identical to TRBD2. The CDR3 is 15 amino acids. The junction had 5 bases not matched to a gene; V was cut back by 2 bases and J by 3 bases. CDR1 and CDR2 from the germline V gene are LGHDT and YNNKEL (reference sequence). CDR3 sequence (DNA): TGTGCCAGCAGCCAAATGAGCGGGGGGATCTACGAGCAGTACTTC. Translation: CASSQMSGGIYEQYF.

In its sample, this clonotype was seen a few times. This chain connects TRBV7-9 to TRBJ2-1, with TRBD1 matching 7 bases. Trimming cost V 6 bases and J 5 bases; bases outside gene matches: 13. Germline loops: CDR1 SEHNR, CDR2 FQNEAQ (reference sequence). The CDR3 runs 16 residues. The CDR3 loop reads CASRNKQGMKDNEQFF. The CDR3 DNA sequence: TGTGCCAGCAGAAACAAACAGGGGATGAAGGACAATGAGCAGTTCTTC.

The J gene is TRBJ2-1, the V gene TRBV4-3; tentative D call: TRBD2 (6 bases). This CDR3 region has 13 residues. Germline CDR1 is LGHNA and CDR2 is YSLEER. V gave up 5 bases and J gave up 5 bases, with 10 bases separating them. The CDR3 DNA reads as TGCGCCAGCAGCGCCGGGACTCACAATGAGCAGTTCTTC. Translating gives CASSAGTHNEQFF.

In its sample, this clonotype was seen a few times. The V gene is TRBV29-1, the J gene TRBJ2-2; 8 nucleotides match TRBD1. This CDR3 contains 14 residues. From germline, CDR1 is SQVTM and CDR2 ANQGSEA. Germline trimming cut 4 bases from V and 8 bases from J; bases unmatched to any gene: 9. The DNA for the CDR3 is TGCAGCGTTGTGAGGACAGGGAGTGGAGGGGAGCTGTTTTTT. It translates to CSVVRTGSGGELFF.

There are many counts of this clonotype. The J gene is TRBJ2-2, the V gene TRBV6-2 or TRBV6-3; D may correspond to TRBD1 or TRBD2 (5 bases each). Trimming stripped 4 bases from V and 5 bases from J, with 17 bases between. CDR3 length equals 16 residues. Germline assignment: CDR1 MNHEY and CDR2 SVGEGT. The CDR3 sequence is CASSLLPGRKTGELFF. Here the CDR3 DNA reads TGTGCCAGCAGTTTACTACCGGGACGGAAAACCGGGGAGCTGTTTTTT.

The V call is TRBV11-2, the J call TRBJ1-6; D is ambiguous. Trimming removed 1 base from V and 6 bases from J, with 19 bases in between. CDR1 is SGHAT and CDR2 is FQNNGV in the germline V gene. The CDR3 covers 18 residues. For the CDR3, the DNA is TGTGCCAGCAGCTTAGGCGAGGGCACTCACCCTTTTAATTCACCCCTCCACTTT. This encodes CASSLGEGTHPFNSPLHF.

The sample holds a few counts of this clonotype. V and J are TRBV7-8 and TRBJ2-1, with TRBD2 as a possible D gene (5 bases). V was pared by 1 base and J by 2 bases, with 24 bases between. The CDR3 is 20 residues long. From germline, CDR1 is SGHVS and CDR2 FQNEAQ. In DNA form, the CDR3 reads TGTGCCAGCAGCTTAGGCGGGTTCCAGTTTCAACAAACAACCTACAATGAGCAGTTCTTC. Its translation: CASSLGGFQFQQTTYNEQFF.

This clonotype was detected a few times. This chain connects TRBV28 to TRBJ2-1; D gene uncertain. From germline, CDR1 is MDHEN and CDR2 SYDVKM. The CDR3 extends over 17 amino acids. V lost 0 bases and J 0 bases, leaving 12 bases between the germline ends. CDR3 region: CASSLCTLISSYNEQFF. In nucleotides, the CDR3 is TGTGCCAGCAGTTTATGTACCCTAATCAGCTCCTACAATGAGCAGTTCTTC.

This clonotype was seen only a few times. This chain joins TRBV6-2 or TRBV6-3 and TRBJ2-5; D might be TRBD1 (5 bases). Trimming removed 3 bases from V and 5 bases from J, with 10 bases in between. The CDR3 has 13 amino acids. Germline CDR1 MNHEY, CDR2 SVGEGT. In DNA form, the CDR3 reads TGTGCCAGCAGTTATGGTAGGGGTGAGACCCAGTACTTC. Translated: CASSYGRGETQYF.

This clonotype was detected many times. V and J are TRBV10-3 and TRBJ2-7; 8 positions agree with TRBD1. Looked up from germline, CDR1 is ENHRY and CDR2 is SYGVKD. With V trimmed by 6 bases and J by 1 base, 5 bases remained unmatched. The CDR3 spans 14 residues. The CDR3 nucleotides are TGTGCCATCAGGGAACAGGGGGGATCCTACGAGCAGTACTTC. Translating it yields CAIREQGGSYEQYF.

This clonotype was picked up a small number of times. The rearrangement links TRBV3-1 to TRBJ1-1; D ambiguous. The CDR3 contains 15 residues. Trimming stripped 2 bases from V and 1 base from J, with 11 bases between. CDR1 is LGHDT, CDR2 YNNKEL, per germline (reference sequence). The CDR3 protein is CASSQTVTTNTEAFF. CDR3 nucleotide sequence: TGTGCCAGCAGCCAAACGGTGACTACGAACACTGAAGCTTTCTTT.

The chain combines TRBV6-2 or TRBV6-3 with TRBJ2-3, with 9 bases lining up with TRBD2. Looked up from germline, CDR1 is MNHEY and CDR2 is SVGEGT. The CDR3 runs to 15 residues. J was trimmed by 1 base and V by 2 bases; bases with no gene match: 1. The DNA of the CDR3 is TGTGCCAGCAGTTACCGGACTAGCGGCACAGATACGCAGTATTTT. Translation gives CASSYRTSGTDTQYF.

V gene TRBV7-2 combines with J gene TRBJ1-6; D is unclear. The V gene lost 4 bases and the J gene lost 3 bases, with 4 bases spanning the gap. The CDR3 totals 13 residues. Germline V gives CDR1 SGHTA, CDR2 FQGNSA. The CDR3 reads CASSSDYNSPLHF. The CDR3 DNA is TGTGCCAGCAGCTCAGACTATAATTCACCCCTCCACTTT.

The chain joins TRBV20-1 to TRBJ2-7; 8 nucleotides align to TRBD2. The germline gives CDR1 DFQATT, CDR2 SNEGSKA (reference sequence). V shed 1 base, J shed 3 bases, and the junction held 5 bases outside the gene matches. The CDR3 spans 14 residues. This CDR3 reads CSARGGAGGYEQYF. The CDR3 DNA reads as TGCAGTGCTAGAGGCGGGGCGGGAGGCTACGAGCAGTACTTC.